These 16 T cell receptor beta chains were all obtained from the same sample, sequenced in a study of beta chain features in type 1 diabetes. The whole isolated RNA underwent reverse transcription, so sequencing captured expressed TCRB transcripts. Clones were read by immunoSEQ multiplex PCR, and TCRdb kept only the in-frame ones, dropping some. This sample yields around 400,000 clones, of which over 9.5% are seen a single time; 0.017% belongs to the top ten. Sequenced: naive CD4+ T cells from blood. The source of these receptors is a man younger than 30 in good health.

The rearrangement links TRBV15 to TRBJ1-5, with 10 bases lining up with TRBD1. After removal of 3 bases from V and 0 bases from J, the junction contained 8 bases not matched to a gene. The CDR3 is 18 residues long. Per the germline V gene, CDR1 is LNHNV and CDR2 is YYDKDF (reference sequence). CDR3: CATSSVGQGVFSNQPQHF. Written as DNA, the CDR3 is TGTGCCACCAGCAGTGTCGGACAGGGGGTTTTTAGCAATCAGCCCCAGCATTTT.

This clone was observed a handful of times. The chain couples TRBV5-8 to TRBJ2-7; possible D gene TRBD1, 6 bases. From germline, CDR1 is SGHTS and CDR2 YDEGEE. The CDR3 runs 13 residues. V shed 4 bases and J shed 6 bases, with 14 bases lying between them. The CDR3 nucleotides are TGTGCCAGCAGCGGCAACAGGGCAGGCGAGCAGTACTTC. Residues: CASSGNRAGEQYF.

The chain couples TRBV30 to TRBJ2-1; no definite D call. Germline loops: CDR1 GTSNPN, CDR2 SVGIG (reference sequence). The CDR3 length is 12 residues. The V gene lost 4 bases and the J gene lost 9 bases, with 13 bases spanning the gap. CDR3 loop: CAWTASHGEQFF. CDR3 DNA: TGTGCCTGGACGGCTAGTCACGGTGAGCAGTTCTTC.

This clone was seen a handful of times. CDR3 nucleotide sequence: TGCGCCAGCAGCCCCCAGGGGAGCGGGGGGACAGATACGCAGTATTTT. Its translation is CASSPQGSGGTDTQYF. The genes are TRBV4-3 and TRBJ2-3; 9 positions match TRBD2. J was trimmed by 3 bases and V by 4 bases; bases with no gene match: 8. This CDR3 has 16 residues. The germline CDR1 and CDR2 sequences are LGHNA and YSLEER.

The chain uses TRBV15 and TRBJ2-7, with D possibly TRBD1 on 6 matching bases. This CDR3 is built from 16 residues. Trimming cost V 2 bases and J 1 base, with 15 bases left between them. CDR1 and CDR2 from the germline V gene are LNHNV and YYDKDF (reference sequence). The CDR3 nucleotides are TGTGCCACCAGCAGACGCCGACAGGCTCTATCCTACGAGCAGTACTTC. Residues: CATSRRRQALSYEQYF.

The V call is TRBV4-2, the J call TRBJ2-7; tentative D call: TRBD1 (6 bases). The CDR3 extends over 17 amino acids. The germline V gene encodes CDR1 LGHNA and CDR2 YNFKEQ. The V and J ends lost 0 bases and 2 bases respectively, with 17 bases between them. CDR3 in DNA: TGTGCCAGCAGCCAAGATGGTATAGACAGGAATCCCTACGAGCAGTACTTC. Its protein is CASSQDGIDRNPYEQYF.

In this sample, this clone turned up a few times. The chain is built from TRBV29-1 and TRBJ1-2, with TRBD1 identical over 10 bases. Germline V gives CDR1 SQVTM, CDR2 ANQGSEA. The V gene end was trimmed by 0 bases and the J gene end by 5 bases; junction bases not matched to a gene: 6. The CDR3 extends over 15 amino acids. CDR3 bases: TGCAGCGTTGAAGAGGGGGACAGGGGAGGGTATGGCTACACCTTC. Translation: CSVEEGDRGGYGYTF.

Points on this clone: The junction departs from germline at one end; a sequencing error may be responsible. The rearrangement links TRBV6-1 to TRBJ1-5; no reliable D call. The CDR3 contains 15 residues. CDR1 and CDR2 from the germline V gene are MNHNS and SASEGT. In nucleotides, the CDR3 is TGTGCCAGCAGGGGAGACTTGGGCATCAATCAGGCCCAGCATTTT. Amino acid sequence: CASRGDLGINQAQHF.

This rearrangement joins TRBV4-1 to TRBJ1-4, with 10 nucleotides matching TRBD1. With V trimmed by 0 bases and J by 10 bases, 8 bases remained unmatched. The CDR3 is 16 amino acids. Germline V gives CDR1 MGHRA, CDR2 YSYEKL. The CDR3 region is CASSQDHGQGVGKLFF. The CDR3 bases are TGCGCCAGCAGCCAAGATCATGGACAGGGGGTAGGAAAACTGTTTTTT.

This clone was detected a few times. The V gene is TRBV7-9, the J gene TRBJ2-1, with D possibly TRBD1 on 5 matching bases. Trimming stripped 4 bases from V and 0 bases from J, with 10 bases between. CDR1 is SEHNR, CDR2 FQNEAQ, per germline (reference sequence). This CDR3 is 15 amino acids long. CDR3 loop: CASSSRTGSYNEQFF. The CDR3 DNA reads TGTGCCAGCAGCTCAAGAACAGGCTCCTACAATGAGCAGTTCTTC.

There are a few counts of this clone. The chain links TRBV7-2 to TRBJ2-5; a weak D match, TRBD2 (5 bases). V dropped 4 bases and J dropped 0 bases, with 9 bases sitting between them. The germline gives CDR1 SGHTA, CDR2 FQGNSA. The CDR3 runs 14 residues. CDR3 in DNA: TGTGCCAGCAGCTCACAGCGGTACCAAGAGACCCAGTACTTC. This gives the protein CASSSQRYQETQYF.

This chain uses TRBV30 with TRBJ2-7, with 7 bases identical to TRBD1. The CDR3 extends over 15 amino acids. With 4 bases clipped from V and 2 bases from J, the junction kept 11 bases outside the gene matches. Germline-derived CDR1 and CDR2 are GTSNPN and SVGIG (reference sequence). For the CDR3, the DNA is TGTGCCTGGATCGGTGCCAGGGGGAAACCCTACGAGCAGTACTTC. Amino acids: CAWIGARGKPYEQYF.

J is TRBJ2-4 and V is TRBV29-1; D call uncertain. This CDR3 contains 16 residues. CDR1 is SQVTM, CDR2 ANQGSEA, per germline. With 4 bases removed from V and 9 bases from J, the gap between germline ends came to 25 bases. CDR3 in DNA: TGCAGCGTTGTAACCCGAACGCAGGCGTTTCAAGGCATTCAGTACTTC. Its protein is CSVVTRTQAFQGIQYF.

V and J are TRBV9 and TRBJ2-7; D is perhaps TRBD1 (5 bases). Germline V gene sequence: CDR1 SGDLS, CDR2 YYNGEE. Trimming pared 0 bases from V and 4 bases from J, leaving 11 bases between. The CDR3 runs to 14 residues. The CDR3 bases are TGTGCCAGCAGCGTAGACCAGGGCACATACGAGCAGTACTTC. It codes for CASSVDQGTYEQYF.

In this sample, this clone turned up a few times. The V call is TRBV7-2, the J call TRBJ2-7; 8 positions agree with TRBD1. V was pared by 1 base and J by 4 bases, with 6 bases of the junction left unmatched. Germline V gene lookup returns CDR1 SGHTA and CDR2 FQGNSA. The CDR3 is 15 amino acids. The CDR3 is CASSLGTGIQYEQYF. DNA for the CDR3: TGTGCCAGCAGCTTAGGGACAGGGATTCAGTACGAGCAGTACTTC.

This clone was recorded many times. The chain is built from TRBV19 and TRBJ2-7; TRBD1 is a possible D gene (6 bases). Trimming took off 4 bases at V and 3 bases at J, with 7 bases between the two ends. Germline V gene sequence: CDR1 LNHDA, CDR2 SQIVND (reference sequence). The CDR3 is 12 residues long. This CDR3 is CASSRDNYEQYF. The CDR3 DNA follows: TGTGCCAGTAGTAGGGACAACTACGAGCAGTACTTC.